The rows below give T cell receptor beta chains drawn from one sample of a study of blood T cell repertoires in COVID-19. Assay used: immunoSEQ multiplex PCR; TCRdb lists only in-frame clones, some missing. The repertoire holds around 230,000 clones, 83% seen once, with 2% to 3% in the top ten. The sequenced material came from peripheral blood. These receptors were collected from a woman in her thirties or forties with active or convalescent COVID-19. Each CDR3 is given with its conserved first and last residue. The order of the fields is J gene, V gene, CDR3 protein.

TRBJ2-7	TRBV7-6	CASSSTATYEQYF
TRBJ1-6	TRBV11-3	CASKRTGRNSPLHF
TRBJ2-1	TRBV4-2	CASSLGTSGGGYNEQFF
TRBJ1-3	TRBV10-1	CASGTGAAGNTIYF
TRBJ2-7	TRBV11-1	CASSLGVEGTYEQYF
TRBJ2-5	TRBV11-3	CASSLLAGTQETQYF
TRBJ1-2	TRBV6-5	CASRQGPNYGYTF
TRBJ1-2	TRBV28	CASSETGGAFGYTF
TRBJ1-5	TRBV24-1	CATSDPQQGGNQPQHF
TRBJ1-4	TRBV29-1	CSVEEGTGSEKLFF
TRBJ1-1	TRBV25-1	CASSELISGRGTEAFF
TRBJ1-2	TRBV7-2	CASSLVWDNGYGYTF
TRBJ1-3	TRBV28	CASREVIGGGRGGTAGNTIYF
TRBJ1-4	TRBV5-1	CASSFSQGANEKLFF
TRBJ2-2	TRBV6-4	CASSVTANTGELFF
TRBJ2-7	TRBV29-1	CSVAPTGGSYEQYF
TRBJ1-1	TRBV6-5	CASTGAMNTEAFF
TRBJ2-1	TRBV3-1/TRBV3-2	CASSHGGLAVYNEQFF
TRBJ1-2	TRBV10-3	CAISGQLGANYGYTF
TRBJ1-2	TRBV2	CASSARGLNYGYTF
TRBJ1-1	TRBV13	CASSSRSGNTEAFF
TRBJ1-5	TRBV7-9	CASSFGGDQPQHF
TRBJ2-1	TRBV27	CASLPPAGEEQFF
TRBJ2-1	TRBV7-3	CASIGGEAYNEQFF
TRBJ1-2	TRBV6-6	CASSSGGTFYGYTF
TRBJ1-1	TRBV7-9	CASSMWGTGNTEAFF
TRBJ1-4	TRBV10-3	CATGQQNEKLFF
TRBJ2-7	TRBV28	CASVQNTYEQYF
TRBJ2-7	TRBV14	CASSQEYTSGRIYEQYF
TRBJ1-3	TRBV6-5	CASSYSTGTAGNTIYF
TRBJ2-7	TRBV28	CASSSPQVHEQYF
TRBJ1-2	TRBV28	CASSFHGTSRAYGYTF
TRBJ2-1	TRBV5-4	CASSLKWGEFSREQFF
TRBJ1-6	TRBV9	CASSTRTGISPLHF
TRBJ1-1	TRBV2	CASSRYKGGNEAFF
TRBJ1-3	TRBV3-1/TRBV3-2	CASSPRGAGGNTIYF
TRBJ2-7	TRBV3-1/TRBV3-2	CASSQRTGAGEQYF
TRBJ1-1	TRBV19	CASSRAMNTEAFF
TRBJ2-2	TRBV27	CASSPPTTGELFF
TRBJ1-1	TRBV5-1	CASSFDRGSTLLAEAFF
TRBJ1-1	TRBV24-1	CATLDRTNTEAFF
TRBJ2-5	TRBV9	CASSVGNTGRETQYF
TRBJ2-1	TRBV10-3	CAIRQDNSYNEQFF
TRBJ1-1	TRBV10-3	CAIRGQGARDTEAFF